The rows below give T cell receptor beta chains drawn from one sample of a study of Ad26.COV2.S vaccination and SARS-CoV-2 variants. Assay used: immunoSEQ multiplex PCR; TCRdb lists only in-frame clones, some missing. The sample lists 380,000 or so clones, about 89% occurring once. This specimen was peripheral blood, taken in a trial of Ad26.COV2.S vaccine versus placebo. All receptors derive from a person aged 18-65 years who received the Ad26.COV2.S COVID-19 vaccine or a placebo. CDR3s leave out the opening cysteine and the closing phenylalanine or tryptophan. The order of the fields is J gene, V gene, CDR3 protein.

j_call: TRBJ1-4; v_call: TRBV29-1; cdr3_aa: SVSEVFGQGHEKLF
j_call: TRBJ1-2; v_call: TRBV4-3; cdr3_aa: ASSQDYGEGYT
j_call: TRBJ1-1; v_call: TRBV7-9; cdr3_aa: ASRPGTGYQAF
j_call: TRBJ1-2; v_call: TRBV19; cdr3_aa: ASSIDLRGFVGYT
j_call: TRBJ1-1; v_call: TRBV18; cdr3_aa: ASSPLISSRGAEAF
j_call: TRBJ1-3; v_call: TRBV7-9; cdr3_aa: ASRDQGGFSGNTIY
j_call: TRBJ1-1; v_call: TRBV7-9; cdr3_aa: ASSFTGGKGNTEAF
j_call: TRBJ2-2; v_call: TRBV7-3; cdr3_aa: ASSIQKTGELF
j_call: TRBJ2-3; v_call: TRBV6-2/TRBV6-3; cdr3_aa: ASSSPAPPRSDTQY
j_call: TRBJ1-2; v_call: TRBV5-6; cdr3_aa: ASSLVDRSEAGYT
j_call: TRBJ2-3; v_call: TRBV6-5; cdr3_aa: AAREGSTDTQY
j_call: TRBJ1-4; v_call: TRBV27; cdr3_aa: ASSPGTDNEKLF
j_call: TRBJ2-2; v_call: TRBV5-1; cdr3_aa: ASSLAGGGRNTGELF
j_call: TRBJ2-3; v_call: TRBV5-1; cdr3_aa: ASSPLAGGSTDTQY
j_call: TRBJ2-3; v_call: TRBV7-6; cdr3_aa: ASSFSGPSSTDTQY
j_call: TRBJ1-2; v_call: TRBV2; cdr3_aa: ASSGLAVEGPNYGYT
j_call: TRBJ1-5; v_call: TRBV2; cdr3_aa: ASSEQAILDQPQH